This T cell receptor beta chain was identified in a study of cytomegalovirus exposure and HLA in healthy donors. This clone has more than one count but fewer than ten. The PCR contained 60 Vbeta and 13 Jbeta primers. The repertoire was sequenced with immunoSEQ multiplex PCR; TCRdb's copy has only in-frame clones and lacks some. The repertoire consists of about 180,000 clones, with roughly 79% occurring once and the leading ten covering roughly 3%. CDR1 and CDR2 (germline): SGHAT, FQDESV (reference sequence). The CDR3 is made up of 12 amino acids. V was shortened by 8 bases and J by 4 bases, with 11 bases between the two germline ends.

The sample comprised PBMCs. The chain has TRBV11-1 and TRBJ1-1; no clear D. The sequence was obtained from a male donor in good health and CMV-seronegative. The CDR3 sequence: CASARESTEAFF. The DNA of the CDR3 is TGTGCCAGCGCAAGGGAGAGCACTGAAGCTTTCTTT.